This T cell receptor beta chain was profiled in a study of Graves' ophthalmopathy and Graves' hyperthyroidism (dated by TCRdb to the late 2010s). Regarding the study in general: Peripheral blood samples were taken at the time of initial diagnosis, before any treatment was given. The study used TCR beta repertoire signatures to distinguish Graves' ophthalmopathy from Graves' hyperthyroidism and to predict progression to ophthalmopathy. In roughly 6 hyperthyroidism patients, T-cell repertoires of thyroid tissue and blood were compared. In total, under 150 blood samples were TCR-sequenced: approximately 42 ophthalmopathy, over 70 hyperthyroidism and 17 hyperthyroidism-to-ophthalmopathy patients. Following sample collection, hyperthyroidism patients were given methimazole at a starting dose of 30 mg daily, and ophthalmopathy patients were given high-dose intravenous methylprednisolone. The independent validation cohort included under 20 hyperthyroidism patients plus 17 patients who later progressed from hyperthyroidism to ophthalmopathy. A discovery set of 95 to 100 patients (approximately 45 ophthalmopathy, 57 stable hyperthyroidism) was enrolled to explore V-J signatures distinguishing ophthalmopathy from hyperthyroidism.

Deletion took 3 bases off V and 1 base off J, with a span of 12 bases between the germline ends. CDR1 is given as LNHDA and CDR2 as SQIVND, both from the germline V gene (reference sequence). Inclusive of the bounding cysteine and phenylalanine, the CDR3 is 15 residues long. Of the read, only the CDR3 DNA is kept; its 45 bases are in frame from base 1. For repertoire sequencing, the TCR beta CDR3 regions were amplified from RNA transcripts. HTBI primers and the Qiagen OneStep RT-PCR kit were used in a first-round RT-PCR, which was followed by a second-round multiplex PCR, size selection and purification. Sequencing of the libraries was carried out on an Illumina HiSeq2000 in paired-end mode with 100 bp reads. Per the source publication's procedure: Reads were processed with SOAPnuke, discarding reads with adapters, uncalled bases, mean Phred below 15, or no exact constant-primer or identifier match. COPE v1.2.5 was used to merge the high-quality paired reads. Each unique nucleotide sequence was defined as a clonotype, and clonotypes were aligned to IMGT TRB V, D and J references with MiTCR v1.1. Only V-J combinations with frequency above 0.0001 were analysed, covering over 98% of repertoires. A TCR clonal expansion and chaos score per V-J combination was defined as the ratio of F50 clonal expansion to chaos observed in the TCRdist matrix. Welch's t-statistics and random forest were used to reduce features to about 14 V-J combinations, which were fed into a naive Bayes classifier. The similarity between thyroid and blood repertoires was quantified using the Morisita-Horn index. Using fastp at Q25 and MiXCR, TCRdb reprocessed the public reads and kept productive beta chains. Each record represents a unique CDR3 protein, reported with the most common genes and DNA among its rows. The V and J calls come from TCRdb's annotation, not from the publication. The sample table contains about 370,000 distinct CDR3 sequences; only one count was recorded for about 17% of them. Of the sample, 2.4% falls within the top ten clones.

A word on this clonotype: Its antigen target is currently unknown. No much larger clone exists at a distance of one base, and base qualities are not known.

The study at large found these results: No statistical method was used to set the sample size in advance, and the investigators knew which group each participant was assigned to. Most expanded thyroid clonotypes with a frequency above 0.001 also appeared in blood, which suggests that blood repertoires may reflect the immune response in the thyroid. Ophthalmopathy was separated from stable hyperthyroidism by the 13-signature model with just under 90% sensitivity and approximately 84% specificity in cross-validation and with 80%/75% in the test set. In validation, the model predicted ophthalmopathy progression with more than 55% sensitivity and around 72% specificity; some twelve predicted patients were CT-confirmed with GO in a median of about 6.1 months.

Stable hyperthyroidism was defined as no progression to ophthalmopathy within 18 months of follow-up. Hyperthyroidism patients were newly diagnosed, were aged 18 to 65 years, and had a disease duration under 2 months. Anyone with other autoimmune diseases, uncontrolled infections, pregnancy or lactation was excluded from the study. Diagnosis relied on clinical symptoms, serum thyroxine, TRAb, thyroid ultrasound and orbital computed tomography. Ficoll-Paque density gradient centrifugation was used to isolate PBMCs from approximately 10 ml of fresh peripheral blood. Trizol reagent was used to extract the total RNA, and its quality was then checked on an Agilent 2100 Bioanalyzer.

In this chain, TRBV19 is recombined with TRBJ1-1, and perhaps TRBD1 as D gene, on 6 matching bases. Sequencing was carried out using peripheral blood. This TCR was sampled from an adult woman with stable Graves' hyperthyroidism. The nucleotide sequence is TGTGCCAGTAGTATTGTTGGGGGCTGGAACACTGAAGCTTTCTTT. It translates as CASSIVGGWNTEAFF.